This T cell receptor (beta chain) was documented in a study of identical twins. Germline V CDR1 and CDR2: DFQATT, SNEGSKA (reference sequence). V shed 4 bases and J shed 2 bases, with 13 bases lying between them. The CDR3 has 14 residues. TCRdb redid the calling of the 5' RACE reads with MiXCR, one entry per CDR3 protein. The repertoire has about 520,000 distinct CDR3 sequences, roughly 21% of them found once; the top ten carry approximately 0.95%. This clonotype came up many times. Its target is unknown. Study-wide results and caveats: Without tracking the same donors, conclusions rested on cross-sectional statistical analysis. Out-of-frame sharing of TCR alpha in monozygotic twins was underestimated by models.

These data also featured in a second study, about T cells expressing NK-cell markers. Per that study: The TCR beta repertoires were obtained from sorted CD3+CD56+NKG2C+, CD3+CD56+NKG2C- and CD3+CD56-NKG2C+ T cells.

Material for sequencing was CD4+ T cells sorted from blood. This receptor was taken from a woman between 18 and 29 years old in good health. This chain connects TRBV20-1 to TRBJ2-3; a possible D gene is TRBD2 (6 bases). As DNA, the CDR3 is TGCAGTGCTAAGGGGACTCACAACACAGATACGCAGTATTTT. Translation gives CSAKGTHNTDTQYF.